The present entry profiles one TCR beta chain with its context. What it binds is not known. This entry belongs to a study of vaccination and CD4 T cells after COVID-19. Turning to the study itself: Cultures serving as controls received a peptide pool (CEFX or HIV-1 Nef) or no peptide.

Oncomine TCR Beta short-read sequencing was applied to DNA from cultured CD4+ T cells. TCRdb reprocessed the PCR reads with MiXCR, giving one entry per CDR3 protein. This sample has about 17,000 distinct CDR3 sequences, with roughly 51% found just once. Treatment of the sample: roughly 10-day PBMC culture with coronavirus spike peptide pools or control peptides (ViraFEST assay). Each well received some 2.2 million PBMCs, cultured with 10 IU/ml IL-2 and 10 ug/ml peptide pools. Sequencing was done on a sample of CD4+ T cells from blood, cultured in vitro. This sequence originates from a human donor who had recovered from COVID-19.

DNA of the CDR3: TGTGCCAGTAGTCAGGGACTAGCGGGAGTTGGGCAAGAGACCCAGTACTTC. It codes for CASSQGLAGVGQETQYF. This chain joins TRBV19 and TRBJ2-5; 14 positions match TRBD2. The CDR3 has 17 amino acids. After removal of 5 bases from V and 2 bases from J, the junction contained 7 bases not matched to a gene. Germline V gene lookup returns CDR1 LNHDA and CDR2 SQIVND (reference sequence).